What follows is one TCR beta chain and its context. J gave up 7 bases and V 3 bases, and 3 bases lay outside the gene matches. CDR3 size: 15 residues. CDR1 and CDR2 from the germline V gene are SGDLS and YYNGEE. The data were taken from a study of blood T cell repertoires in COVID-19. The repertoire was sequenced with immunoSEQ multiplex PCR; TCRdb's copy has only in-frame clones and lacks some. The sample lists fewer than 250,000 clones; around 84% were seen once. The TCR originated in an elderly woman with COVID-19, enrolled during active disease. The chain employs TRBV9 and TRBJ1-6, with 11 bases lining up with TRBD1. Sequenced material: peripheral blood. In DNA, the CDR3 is TGTGCCAGCAGCGGGGGGACAGGGGGGAATTCACCCCTCCACTTT. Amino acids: CASSGGTGGNSPLHF.